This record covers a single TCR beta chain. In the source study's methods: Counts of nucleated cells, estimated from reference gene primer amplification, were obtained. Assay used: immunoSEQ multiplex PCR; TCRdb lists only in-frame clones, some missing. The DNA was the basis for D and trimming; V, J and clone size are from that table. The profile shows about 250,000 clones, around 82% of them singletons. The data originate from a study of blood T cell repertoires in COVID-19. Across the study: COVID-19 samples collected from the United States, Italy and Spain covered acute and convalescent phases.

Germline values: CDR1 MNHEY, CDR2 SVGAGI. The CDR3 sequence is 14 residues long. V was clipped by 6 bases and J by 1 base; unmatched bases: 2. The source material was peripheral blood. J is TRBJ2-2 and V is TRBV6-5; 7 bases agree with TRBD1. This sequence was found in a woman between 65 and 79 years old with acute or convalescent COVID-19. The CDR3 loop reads CASSRTGNTGELFF. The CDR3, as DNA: TGTGCCAGCAGCCGGACAGGGAACACCGGGGAGCTGTTTTTT.